This T cell receptor beta chain was identified during a study of technical replicates of blood from a handful of donors. V dropped 2 bases and J dropped 8; count of bases not matched to a gene: 5. The CDR3 spans 15 residues. The germline gives CDR1 MNHEY, CDR2 SVGAGI. This table comes from immunoSEQ multiplex PCR, and its TCRdb copy is limited to in-frame clones, with some not included. The top ten clones hold around 4% of a sample with 45,000 to 60,000 clones, 90% to 95% of them seen once. The rearrangement links TRBV6-5 to TRBJ2-1; 11 bases map to TRBD2. Sequencing was performed on PBMCs. This clonotype originated in a human donor in good health. Some clones in this sample may be carry-over from other donors' samples. The CDR3 protein is CASSYDGLAGYEQFF. CDR3 in DNA: TGTGCCAGCAGTTACGACGGACTAGCGGGTTATGAGCAGTTCTTC.